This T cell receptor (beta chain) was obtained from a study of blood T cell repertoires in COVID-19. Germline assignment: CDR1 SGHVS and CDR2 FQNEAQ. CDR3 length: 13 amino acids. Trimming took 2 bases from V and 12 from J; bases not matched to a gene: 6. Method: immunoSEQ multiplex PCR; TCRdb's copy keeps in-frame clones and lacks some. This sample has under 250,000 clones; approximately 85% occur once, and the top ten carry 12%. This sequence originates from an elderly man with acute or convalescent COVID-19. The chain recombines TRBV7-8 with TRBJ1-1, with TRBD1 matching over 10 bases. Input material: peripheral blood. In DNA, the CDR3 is TGTGCCAGCAGCTTACCGGGACAGGGGCGAACTTTCTTT. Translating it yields CASSLPGQGRTFF.